The clone carrying this T cell receptor beta chain came up many times. The antigen is undetermined. This sample was taken from a study of T cells in Graves' hyperthyroidism and ophthalmopathy. Study conclusions and caveats: The model predicted ophthalmopathy a median about 6.6 months before onset. The majority of expanded thyroid clonotypes above 0.001 also appeared in blood.

Researchers barred patients who had uncontrolled infection, other autoimmune disease, pregnancy or lactation. Clinical symptoms, serum thyroxine, TRAb, thyroid ultrasound and orbital computed tomography established diagnosis. RNA transcripts yielded amplified TCR beta CDR3 regions. HTBI primers were the set used in a first-round RT-PCR of the TCR CDR3. TCRdb re-derived calls from the multiplex PCR reads in MiXCR, one entry per CDR3 protein. The sample has approximately 410,000 distinct CDR3 sequences; 12% to 15% are singletons. The receptor's source is a woman between 18 and 30 years old with Graves' hyperthyroidism. The sample taken for sequencing was blood.

CDR3 in amino acids: CSARGLTYNEQFF. The DNA of the CDR3 is TGCAGTGCTAGAGGCCTGACCTACAATGAGCAGTTCTTC. The chain joins TRBV20-1 to TRBJ2-1; D remains unclear. The CDR3 has 13 residues. The V end was cut by 1 base, the J end by 2 bases, with 6 bases between. The germline gives CDR1 DFQATT, CDR2 SNEGSKA (reference sequence).